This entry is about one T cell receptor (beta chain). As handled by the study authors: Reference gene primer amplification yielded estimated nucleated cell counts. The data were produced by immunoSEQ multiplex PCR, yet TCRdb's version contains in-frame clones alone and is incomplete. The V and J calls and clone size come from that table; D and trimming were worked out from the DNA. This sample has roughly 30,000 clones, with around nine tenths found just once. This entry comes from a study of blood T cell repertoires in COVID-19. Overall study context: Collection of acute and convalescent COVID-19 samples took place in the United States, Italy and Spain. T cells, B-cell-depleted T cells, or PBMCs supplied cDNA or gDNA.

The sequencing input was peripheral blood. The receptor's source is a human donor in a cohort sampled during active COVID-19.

CDR3 in amino acids: CASSQLRVNEQFF. CDR3 bases: TGTGCCAGCAGCCAATTGCGGGTTAATGAGCAGTTCTTC. The genes are TRBV3-1 (or the pseudogene TRBV3-2) and TRBJ2-1; D may be TRBD2 (5 bases). CDR1 LGHDT and CDR2 YNNKEL come from the germline V gene (reference sequence). The CDR3 runs to 13 residues. V was clipped by 2 bases and J by 7 bases, with 9 bases between them.